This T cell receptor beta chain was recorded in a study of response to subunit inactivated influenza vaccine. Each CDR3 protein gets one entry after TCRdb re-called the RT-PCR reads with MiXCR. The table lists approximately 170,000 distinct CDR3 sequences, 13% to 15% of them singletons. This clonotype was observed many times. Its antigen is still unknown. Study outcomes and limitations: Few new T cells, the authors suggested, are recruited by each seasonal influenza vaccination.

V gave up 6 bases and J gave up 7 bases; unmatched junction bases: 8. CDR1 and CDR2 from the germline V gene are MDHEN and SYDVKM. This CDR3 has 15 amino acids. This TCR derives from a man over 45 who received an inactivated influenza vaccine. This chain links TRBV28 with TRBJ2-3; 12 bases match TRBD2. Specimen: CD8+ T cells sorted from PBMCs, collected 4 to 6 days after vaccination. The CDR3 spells CASRLTSGSAHTQYF. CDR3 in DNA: TGTGCCAGCAGACTGACTAGCGGGAGCGCACATACGCAGTATTTT.